The entry below gives a single T cell receptor beta chain sequence along with its context. This entry is derived from a study of cytomegalovirus exposure and HLA in healthy donors. The CDR3 totals 18 residues. CDR1 is KGHSY, CDR2 FQNENV, per germline. The V segment lost 2 bases and the J segment 2 bases; nucleotides outside the gene matches: 11. It was with 60 Vbeta and 13 Jbeta primers that the PCR ran. Using immunoSEQ multiplex PCR, the repertoire was profiled, and TCRdb retains in-frame clones only, with some absent. The sample shows under 130,000 clones, about 81% of them seen only once. Sample: PBMCs. This rearrangement joins TRBV16 to TRBJ1-5; TRBD1 matches 8 bases. This clonotype was sampled from a man aged 30-40 years in good health and CMV-seronegative. This CDR3 is CASSQTTGEGIGNQPQHF. DNA for the CDR3: TGTGCCAGCAGCCAAACGACAGGGGAGGGGATCGGCAATCAGCCCCAGCATTTT.